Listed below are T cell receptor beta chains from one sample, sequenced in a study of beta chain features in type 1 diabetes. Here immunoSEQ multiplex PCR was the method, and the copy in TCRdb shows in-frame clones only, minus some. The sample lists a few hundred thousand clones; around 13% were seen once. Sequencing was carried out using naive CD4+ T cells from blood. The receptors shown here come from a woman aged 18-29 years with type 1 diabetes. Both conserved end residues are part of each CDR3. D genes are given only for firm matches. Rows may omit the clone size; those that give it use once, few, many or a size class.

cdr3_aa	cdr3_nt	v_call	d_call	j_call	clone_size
CSVEEDGLTSNEQFF	TGCAGCGTTGAAGAGGACGGACTAACTAGCAATGAGCAGTTCTTC	TRBV29-1	-	TRBJ2-1	few
CASSSVRSVYNEQFF	TGTGCCAGCAGCTCGGTCCGGTCTGTCTACAATGAGCAGTTCTTC	TRBV7-9	-	TRBJ2-1	few
CASRMTTGRGYTF	TGTGCCAGCAGGATGACGACAGGGCGGGGCTACACCTTC	TRBV28	TRBD1	TRBJ1-2	-
CASSFGTGGDEQYF	TGCGCCAGCAGCTTCGGGACAGGGGGCGACGAGCAGTACTTC	TRBV5-1	TRBD1	TRBJ2-7	few
CASRRGQGWDEQFF	TGTGCCAGCAGACGGGGACAGGGTTGGGATGAGCAGTTCTTC	TRBV5-8	TRBD1	TRBJ2-1	few
CASSLAQGANGYTF	TGCGCCAGCAGCTTGGCCCAGGGGGCAAATGGCTACACCTTC	TRBV5-1	TRBD1	TRBJ1-2	few
CASSPDRGAGELFF	TGCGCCAGCAGCCCGGACAGAGGGGCCGGGGAGCTGTTTTTT	TRBV5-1	-	TRBJ2-2	few
CASSFGGSRSYYEQYF	TGTGCCAGCAGTTTCGGCGGGAGTAGGTCGTACTACGAGCAGTACTTC	TRBV28	TRBD2	TRBJ2-7	few
CASSIIRQPQHF	TGTGCCAGTAGTATTATCCGTCAGCCCCAGCATTTT	TRBV19	-	TRBJ1-5	-
CASSLEGAANYGYTF	TGTGCCAGCAGCTTGGAGGGGGCAGCTAACTATGGCTACACCTTC	TRBV5-4	TRBD1	TRBJ1-2	-
CASTRGGSPLEQYF	TGTGCCAGCACCAGAGGCGGGTCCCCCCTCGAGCAGTACTTC	TRBV9	-	TRBJ2-7	few
CASSQDRLAGGIGQFF	TGCGCCAGCAGCCAAGATCGGCTAGCGGGAGGAATTGGGCAGTTCTTC	TRBV4-3	TRBD2	TRBJ2-1	few
CASSLRGPAVYEQYF	TGTGCCAGCAGCTTACGAGGGCCTGCAGTCTACGAGCAGTACTTC	TRBV7-9	-	TRBJ2-7	-
CASSLAPGQRSPLHF	TGTGCCAGCAGCTTAGCTCCGGGACAAAGGTCACCCCTCCACTTT	TRBV7-9	-	TRBJ1-6	-
CASRPIGLASDTQYF	TGTGCCAGCAGGCCGATCGGACTAGCCTCAGATACGCAGTATTTT	TRBV7-2	TRBD2	TRBJ2-3	-
CSVAAGPNTGELFF	TGCAGCGTTGCTGCGGGACCTAACACCGGGGAGCTGTTTTTT	TRBV29-1	-	TRBJ2-2	-
CASSEAGGRVRETQYF	TGTGCCAGCAGTGAAGCAGGTGGGCGGGTACGAGAGACCCAGTACTTC	TRBV6-1	-	TRBJ2-5	-
CASSPRQGNIGEQYF	TGTGCCAGCAGCCCGCGGCAGGGGAATATCGGCGAGCAGTACTTC	TRBV7-3	-	TRBJ2-7	-
CASRSGTGQSPLHF	TGTGCCAGCAGATCCGGGACAGGCCAATCACCCCTCCACTTT	TRBV2	TRBD1	TRBJ1-6	few
CASSQTSRYNEQFF	TGTGCCAGCAGTCAGACTAGCCGGTACAATGAGCAGTTCTTC	TRBV25-1	TRBD2	TRBJ2-1	few
CASSEAIALYGELFF	TGTGCCAGCAGTGAAGCCATCGCGCTTTACGGGGAGCTGTTTTTT	TRBV6-1	-	TRBJ2-2	few
CASSQEKSAGPYNEQFF	TGTGCCAGCAGCCAAGAAAAGTCCGCGGGACCCTACAATGAGCAGTTCTTC	TRBV4-2	-	TRBJ2-1	-
CASSLYRNNQPQHF	TGTGCCAGCAGCTTATACAGAAACAATCAGCCCCAGCATTTT	TRBV7-2	-	TRBJ1-5	few
CASSSGGSDNEQFF	TGTGCCAGCAGTTCGGGAGGGTCAGACAATGAGCAGTTCTTC	TRBV28	TRBD2	TRBJ2-1	few
CAIQGAWTEAFF	TGTGCCATCCAGGGGGCGTGGACTGAAGCTTTCTTT	TRBV6-6	TRBD1	TRBJ1-1	few
CGPGGREDTQYF	TGTGGACCAGGGGGGCGGGAAGATACGCAGTATTTT	TRBV7-9	-	TRBJ2-3	-
CASSLASDTQYF	TGTGCCAGCAGCTTGGCTTCAGATACGCAGTATTTT	TRBV5-6	-	TRBJ2-3	-
CARPSGLVQETQYF	TGTGCCCGACCCTCAGGGCTGGTCCAAGAGACCCAGTACTTC	TRBV9	-	TRBJ2-5	few
CSARDSGYNEQFF	TGCAGCGCCCGGGACTCGGGCTACAATGAGCAGTTCTTC	TRBV29-1	-	TRBJ2-1	few
CASSMDISYEQYF	TGTGCCAGTAGTATGGACATATCCTACGAGCAGTACTTC	TRBV19	-	TRBJ2-7	-
CASSQERLFGELFF	TGCGCCAGCAGCCAAGAGCGGCTGTTCGGGGAGCTGTTTTTT	TRBV4-3	-	TRBJ2-2	-
CASSAGETQYF	TGTGCCAGCAGTGCAGGGGAGACCCAGTACTTC	TRBV2	-	TRBJ2-5	few
CASSVGSGLPAWNEQFF	TGTGCCAGCAGCGTAGGGTCTGGGCTCCCTGCTTGGAATGAGCAGTTCTTC	TRBV9	-	TRBJ2-1	few
CASSVVAGSYEQYF	TGTGCCAGCAGCGTAGTCGCAGGTTCCTACGAGCAGTACTTC	TRBV9	-	TRBJ2-7	few
CAISDFRNTEAFF	TGTGCCATCAGCGACTTCAGGAACACTGAAGCTTTCTTT	TRBV10-3	-	TRBJ1-1	few
CASGLGLNKETQYF	TGTGCTAGTGGTCTGGGACTGAATAAAGAGACCCAGTACTTC	TRBV12-5	-	TRBJ2-5	-
CASSLLDTYNEQFF	TGTGCCAGCAGCTTGTTAGACACCTACAATGAGCAGTTCTTC	TRBV6-5	-	TRBJ2-1	-
CATSRGTGGSGANVLTF	TGTGCCACCAGCAGGGGGACAGGGGGGTCCGGGGCCAACGTCCTGACTTTC	TRBV15	TRBD1	TRBJ2-6	-
CASSVSGGVQYF	TGTGCCAGCAGCGTTAGCGGGGGCGTGCAGTATTTT	TRBV9	TRBD2	TRBJ2-3	few
CASRTGTNGYTF	TGTGCCAGTAGGACAGGGACGAATGGCTACACCTTC	TRBV19	TRBD1	TRBJ1-2	few
CASSGGSYEQYF	TGTGCCAGCAGTGGAGGCTCCTACGAGCAGTACTTC	TRBV2	-	TRBJ2-7	few
CASSVSGISYNEQFF	TGTGCCAGCAGTGTTAGCGGAATTTCCTACAATGAGCAGTTCTTC	TRBV9	-	TRBJ2-1	-
CASSSGSGTEAFF	TGCGCCAGCAGTTCGGGTTCGGGCACTGAAGCTTTCTTT	TRBV5-1	-	TRBJ1-1	-
CASSRLAASTDTQYF	TGTGCCAGCAGCAGACTAGCGGCTAGCACAGATACGCAGTATTTT	TRBV6-5	TRBD2	TRBJ2-3	-
CASSLDSGGETQYF	TGTGCCAGCAGCTTAGACTCAGGCGGGGAGACCCAGTACTTC	TRBV7-9	-	TRBJ2-5	-
CASSFFGVTRGETQYF	TGCGCCAGCAGCTTTTTTGGGGTGACCAGGGGAGAGACCCAGTACTTC	TRBV5-1	-	TRBJ2-5	-